The rows below give T cell receptor beta chains drawn from one sample of a study of T cell repertoires in cytomegalovirus infection. TCRdb processed the reads anew with MiXCR; each CDR3 protein has one entry. The sample has 250,000 or so distinct CDR3 sequences, 12% seen once. The sequenced sample consisted of PBMCs. The origin of the receptors is a human donor in good health (CMV status not recorded). Some clones in this sample may be carry-over from other donors' samples. The CDR3 runs from the conserved cysteine through the conserved F or W. A D gene is named only where the DNA matches it firmly. A clone size is listed for some rows: how often the clone was seen (once, few, many), or a class if it is expanded.

V gene	D gene	J gene	clone size	CDR3 protein	CDR3 DNA
TRBV11-3	.	TRBJ2-2	.	CASSRFRGSGELFF	TGTGCCAGCAGCAGATTCAGGGGATCCGGGGAGCTGTTTTTT
TRBV20-1	TRBD2	TRBJ2-1	.	CSAEKLAGTYEQFF	TGCAGTGCCGAAAAACTAGCGGGAACTTATGAGCAGTTCTTC
TRBV4-3	TRBD2	TRBJ2-7	many	CASSRTGTSGYEQYF	TGCGCCAGCAGCCGAACCGGGACTAGCGGATACGAGCAGTACTTC
TRBV3-1	.	TRBJ1-4	.	CASRGDRKNEKLFF	TGTGCCAGCAGGGGTGACAGGAAGAATGAAAAACTGTTTTTT
TRBV6-5	TRBD2	TRBJ2-1	few	CASSRSGGLSYNEQFF	TGTGCCAGCAGTCGTAGCGGGGGGCTCTCCTACAATGAGCAGTTCTTC
TRBV7-7	.	TRBJ2-3	many	CASSLAGEDTQYF	TGTGCCAGCAGCTTAGCGGGGGAAGATACGCAGTATTTT
TRBV4-2	.	TRBJ1-5	once	CASSQDKGVNQPQHF	TGTGCCAGCAGCCAAGATAAAGGGGTGAATCAGCCCCAGCATTTT
TRBV7-8	TRBD1	TRBJ1-4	many	CASSPDRANEKLFF	TGTGCCAGCAGCCCGGACAGGGCCAATGAAAAACTGTTTTTT
TRBV29-1	TRBD2	TRBJ2-7	.	CSSTSGSSYEQYF	TGCAGCTCGACTAGCGGGAGCTCCTACGAGCAGTACTTC
TRBV5-5	TRBD1	TRBJ1-3	few	CASSFTPGQGSGNTIYF	TGTGCCAGCAGCTTTACCCCGGGACAGGGGTCTGGAAACACCATATATTTT
TRBV28	TRBD2	TRBJ2-7	many	CASSQRTSGYYEQYF	TGTGCCAGCAGTCAGAGGACTAGCGGATACTACGAGCAGTACTTC
TRBV7-2	TRBD2	TRBJ2-1	many	CASRTLGAGGDNEQFF	TGTGCCAGCAGAACTTTAGGGGCGGGGGGGGACAATGAGCAGTTCTTC
TRBV12-5	.	TRBJ1-2	many	CASGLVVTDGYTF	TGTGCTAGTGGTTTGGTTGTAACGGATGGCTACACCTTC
TRBV19	.	TRBJ2-5	few	CASSIDRAGRRETQYF	TGTGCCAGTAGTATAGATCGGGCGGGGAGGAGGGAGACCCAGTACTTC
TRBV3-1	.	TRBJ2-3	.	CASSLTEGTDTQYF	TGTGCCAGCAGTTTAACGGAGGGCACAGATACGCAGTATTTT
TRBV19	.	TRBJ1-1	.	CASGFPGPNTEAFF	TGTGCCAGTGGATTTCCGGGCCCGAACACTGAAGCTTTCTTT
TRBV20-1	TRBD2	TRBJ2-1	.	CSARKKLAGDYNEQFF	TGCAGTGCTAGGAAAAAACTAGCGGGGGACTACAATGAGCAGTTCTTC
TRBV30	.	TRBJ1-3	.	CAWSKGRRSGNTIYF	TGTGCCTGGAGTAAGGGACGCCGCTCTGGAAACACCATATATTTT
TRBV19	.	TRBJ2-1	.	CASSNSGLDAEQFF	TGTGCCAGTAGTAACAGCGGGCTGGACGCCGAGCAGTTCTTC
TRBV11-3	TRBD2	TRBJ2-2	few	CASSPPGGGPDTGELFF	TGTGCCAGCAGCCCCCCGGGGGGGGGGCCGGACACCGGGGAGCTGTTTTTT
TRBV7-3	.	TRBJ2-1	many	CASSLTYNEQFF	TGTGCCAGCAGCTTAACCTACAATGAGCAGTTCTTC
TRBV5-5	.	TRBJ2-1	.	CASSLPSYNEQFF	TGTGCCAGCAGCTTGCCTAGCTACAATGAGCAGTTCTTC
TRBV5-1	.	TRBJ2-5	few	CASSLVLAEGSETQYF	TGCGCCAGCAGCTTGGTATTAGCGGAAGGATCAGAGACCCAGTACTTC